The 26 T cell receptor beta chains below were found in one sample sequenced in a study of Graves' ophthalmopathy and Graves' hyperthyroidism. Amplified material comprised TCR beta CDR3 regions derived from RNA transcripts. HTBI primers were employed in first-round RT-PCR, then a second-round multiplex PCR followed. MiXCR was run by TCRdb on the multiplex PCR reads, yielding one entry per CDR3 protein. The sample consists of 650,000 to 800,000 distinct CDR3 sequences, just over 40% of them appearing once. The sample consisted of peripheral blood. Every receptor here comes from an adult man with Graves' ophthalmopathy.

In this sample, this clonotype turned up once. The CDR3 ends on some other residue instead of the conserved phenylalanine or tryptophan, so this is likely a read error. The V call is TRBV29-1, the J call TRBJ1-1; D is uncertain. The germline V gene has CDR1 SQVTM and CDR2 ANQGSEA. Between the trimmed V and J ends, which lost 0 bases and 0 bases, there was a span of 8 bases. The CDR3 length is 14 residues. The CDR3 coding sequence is TGCAGCGTTGAAGATGGGAGGGTGAACACTGAAGCTTTCAGA. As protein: CSVEDGRVNTEAFR.

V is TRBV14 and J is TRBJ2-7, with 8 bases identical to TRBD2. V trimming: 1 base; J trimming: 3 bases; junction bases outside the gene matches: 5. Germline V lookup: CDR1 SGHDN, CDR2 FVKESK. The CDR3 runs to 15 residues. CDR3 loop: CASSQVSGGFYEQYF. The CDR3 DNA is TGTGCCAGCAGCCAAGTCAGCGGGGGCTTCTACGAGCAGTACTTC. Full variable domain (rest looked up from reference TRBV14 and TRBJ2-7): EAGVTQFPSHSVIEKGQTVTLRCDPISGHDNLYWYRRVMGKEIKFLLHFVKESKQDESGMPNNRFLAERTGGTYSTLKVQPAELEDSGVYFCASSQVSGGFYEQYFGPGTRLTVT.

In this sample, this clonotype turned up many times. The CDR3 is CASSYSGPSGANVLTF. In nucleotides, the CDR3 is TGTGCCAGCAGTTATTCAGGTCCTTCTGGGGCCAACGTCCTGACTTTC. The chain uses TRBV6-5 and TRBJ2-6, with unresolved D. CDR1 is MNHEY and CDR2 is SVGAGI in the germline V gene. V lost 3 bases, J lost 1 base, and 10 bases lay in between. The CDR3 covers 16 residues.

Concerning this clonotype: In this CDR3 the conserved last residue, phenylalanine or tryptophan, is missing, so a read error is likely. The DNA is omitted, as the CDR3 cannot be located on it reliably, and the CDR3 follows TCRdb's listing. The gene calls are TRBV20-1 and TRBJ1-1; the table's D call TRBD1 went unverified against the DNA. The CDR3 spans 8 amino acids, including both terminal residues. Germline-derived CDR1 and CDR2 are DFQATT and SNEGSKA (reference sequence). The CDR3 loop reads CSARGGGL.

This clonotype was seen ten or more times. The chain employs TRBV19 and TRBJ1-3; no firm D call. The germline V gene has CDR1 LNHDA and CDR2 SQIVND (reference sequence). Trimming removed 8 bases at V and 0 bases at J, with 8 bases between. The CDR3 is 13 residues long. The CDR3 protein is CASRKSSGNTIYF. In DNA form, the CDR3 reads TGTGCCAGTCGAAAGAGCTCTGGAAACACCATATATTTT.

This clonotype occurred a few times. The CDR3 loop reads CASSLVRGPQETQYF. The CDR3 DNA reads as TGTGCCAGCAGCTTAGTTCGGGGCCCCCAAGAGACCCAGTACTTC. This chain links TRBV7-9 with TRBJ2-5; possibly TRBD1 or TRBD2 for D (5 bases each). In germline, CDR1 is SEHNR, CDR2 FQNEAQ (reference sequence). The CDR3 totals 15 residues. V shed 1 base and J shed 1 base, with 10 bases lying between them.

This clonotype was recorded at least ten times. CDR3 in amino acids: CSAKGFRDNYGYTF. The CDR3 DNA reads TGCAGTGCTAAGGGCTTTCGCGATAACTATGGCTACACCTTC. The genes are TRBV20-1 and TRBJ1-2; no firm D call. This CDR3 is 14 amino acids long. Per the germline V gene, CDR1 is DFQATT and CDR2 is SNEGSKA (reference sequence). Trimming left V 4 bases short and J 1 base short, with 13 bases between.

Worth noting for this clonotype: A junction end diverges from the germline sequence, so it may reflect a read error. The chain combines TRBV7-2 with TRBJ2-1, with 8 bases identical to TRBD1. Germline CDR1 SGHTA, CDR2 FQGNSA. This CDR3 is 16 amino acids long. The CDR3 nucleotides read TGCGCCAGCAGCCAAGAGGGACAGGCCGCGAAGGGTGAGCAGTTCTTC. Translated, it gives CASSQEGQAAKGEQFF.

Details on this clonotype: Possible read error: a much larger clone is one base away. DNA of the CDR3: TGTGCCAGCAGCTTAGCGGGGGACACCTACGAGCAGTACTTC. Protein: CASSLAGDTYEQYF. V usage is TRBV7-2 and J usage is TRBJ2-7; maybe TRBD1 (6 bases). V gave up 0 bases and J gave up 2 bases, with 8 bases separating them. This CDR3 region has 14 residues. The germline V gene encodes CDR1 SGHTA and CDR2 FQGNSA. Full variable domain (missing parts from reference TRBV7-2 and TRBJ2-7): GAGVSQSPSNKVTEKGKDVELRCDPISGHTALYWYRQSLGQGLEFLIYFQGNSAPDKSGLPSDRFSAERTGGSVSTLTIQRTQQEDSAVYLCASSLAGDTYEQYFGPGTRLTVT.

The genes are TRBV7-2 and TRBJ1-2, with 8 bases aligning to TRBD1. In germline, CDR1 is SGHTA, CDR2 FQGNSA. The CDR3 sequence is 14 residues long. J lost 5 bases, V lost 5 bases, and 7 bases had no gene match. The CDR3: CASSPRTGPYGYTF. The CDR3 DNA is TGTGCCAGCAGCCCAAGGACAGGGCCGTATGGCTACACCTTC. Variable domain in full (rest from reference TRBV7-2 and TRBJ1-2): GAGVSQSPSNKVTEKGKDVELRCDPISGHTALYWYRQSLGQGLEFLIYFQGNSAPDKSGLPSDRFSAERTGGSVSTLTIQRTQQEDSAVYLCASSPRTGPYGYTFGSGTRLTVV.

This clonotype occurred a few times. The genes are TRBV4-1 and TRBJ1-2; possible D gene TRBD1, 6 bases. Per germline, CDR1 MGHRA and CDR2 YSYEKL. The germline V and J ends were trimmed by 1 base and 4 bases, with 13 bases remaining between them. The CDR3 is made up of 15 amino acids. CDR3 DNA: TGCGCCAGCAGCCAAGTTGACAGGATCCTCTATGGCTACACCTTC. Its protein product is CASSQVDRILYGYTF.

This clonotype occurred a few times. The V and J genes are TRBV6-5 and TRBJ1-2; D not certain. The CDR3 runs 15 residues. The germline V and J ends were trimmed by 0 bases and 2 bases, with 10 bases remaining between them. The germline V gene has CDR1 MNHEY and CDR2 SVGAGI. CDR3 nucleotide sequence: TGTGCCAGCAGTTACTCGACGTCAGTAAACTATGGCTACACCTTC. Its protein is CASSYSTSVNYGYTF.

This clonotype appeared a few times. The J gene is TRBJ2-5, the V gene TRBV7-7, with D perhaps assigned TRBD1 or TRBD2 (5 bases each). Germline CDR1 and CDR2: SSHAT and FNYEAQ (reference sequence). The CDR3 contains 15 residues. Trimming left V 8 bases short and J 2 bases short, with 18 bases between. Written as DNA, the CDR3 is TGTGCCAGCTCACCACGGGACCGCTTACAAGAGACCCAGTACTTC. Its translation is CASSPRDRLQETQYF.

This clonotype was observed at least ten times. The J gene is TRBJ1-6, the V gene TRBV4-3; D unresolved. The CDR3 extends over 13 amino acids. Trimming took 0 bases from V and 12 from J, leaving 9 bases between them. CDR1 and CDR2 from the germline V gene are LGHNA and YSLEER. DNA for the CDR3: TGCGCCAGCAGCCAAGAGTTTGAAGGACCCCTCCACTTT. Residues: CASSQEFEGPLHF.

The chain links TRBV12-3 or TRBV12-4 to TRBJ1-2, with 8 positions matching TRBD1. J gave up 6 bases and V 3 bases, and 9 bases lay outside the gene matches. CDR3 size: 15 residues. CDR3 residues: CASSFRDRPRDGYTF. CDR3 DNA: TGTGCCAGCAGTTTCCGGGACAGGCCGAGGGATGGCTACACCTTC.

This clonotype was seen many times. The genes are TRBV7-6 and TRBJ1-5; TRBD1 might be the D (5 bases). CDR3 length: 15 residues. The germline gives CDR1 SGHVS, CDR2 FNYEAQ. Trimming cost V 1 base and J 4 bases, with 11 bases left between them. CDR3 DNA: TGTGCCAGCAGCTTAGGGCCAGGGCTGAATCAGCCCCAGCATTTT. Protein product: CASSLGPGLNQPQHF.

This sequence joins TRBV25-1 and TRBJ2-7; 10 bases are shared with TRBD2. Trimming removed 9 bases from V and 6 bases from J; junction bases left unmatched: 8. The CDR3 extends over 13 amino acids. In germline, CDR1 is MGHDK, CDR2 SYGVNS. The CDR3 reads CASRRTSGIEQYF. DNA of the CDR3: TGTGCCAGTCGTCGGACTAGCGGTATCGAGCAGTACTTC.

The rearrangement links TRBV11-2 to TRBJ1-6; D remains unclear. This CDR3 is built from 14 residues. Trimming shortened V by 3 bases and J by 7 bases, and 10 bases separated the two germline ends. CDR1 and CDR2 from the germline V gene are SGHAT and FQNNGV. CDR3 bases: TGTGCCAGCAGCTTCGGAGATAAAAATTCACCCCTCCACTTT. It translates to CASSFGDKNSPLHF.

The CDR3 coding sequence is TGTGCCACCAGCAGTTATAGCGGGAGGAGTGAGCAGTTCTTC. It is translated as CATSSYSGRSEQFF. The V and J genes are TRBV15 and TRBJ2-7; 10 nucleotides align to TRBD2. The DNA end is a closer match to TRBJ2-1, so the J assignment may be wrong. The CDR3 totals 14 residues. The germline V gene has CDR1 LNHNV and CDR2 YYDKDF (reference sequence).

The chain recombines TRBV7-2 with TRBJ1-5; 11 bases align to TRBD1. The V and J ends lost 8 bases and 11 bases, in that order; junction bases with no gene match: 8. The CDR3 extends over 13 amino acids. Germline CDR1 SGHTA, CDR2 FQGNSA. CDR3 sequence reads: CASAPGGQGAQHF. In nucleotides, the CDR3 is TGTGCCAGCGCCCCCGGGGGACAGGGGGCCCAGCATTTT.

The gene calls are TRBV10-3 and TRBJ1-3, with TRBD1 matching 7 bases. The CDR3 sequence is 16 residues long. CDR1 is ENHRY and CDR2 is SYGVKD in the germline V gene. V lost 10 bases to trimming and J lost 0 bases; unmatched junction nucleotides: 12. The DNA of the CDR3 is TGTGCCAGCTCACGACCGGGACAGAGCTCTGGAAACACCATATATTTT. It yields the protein CASSRPGQSSGNTIYF.

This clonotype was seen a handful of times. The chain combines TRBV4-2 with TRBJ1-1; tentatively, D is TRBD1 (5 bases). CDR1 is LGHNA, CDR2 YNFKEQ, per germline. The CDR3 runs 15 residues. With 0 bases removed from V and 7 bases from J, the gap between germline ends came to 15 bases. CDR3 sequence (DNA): TGTGCCAGCAGCCAAGACGAGGGGATAGCTGGTGAAGCTTTCTTT. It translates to CASSQDEGIAGEAFF.

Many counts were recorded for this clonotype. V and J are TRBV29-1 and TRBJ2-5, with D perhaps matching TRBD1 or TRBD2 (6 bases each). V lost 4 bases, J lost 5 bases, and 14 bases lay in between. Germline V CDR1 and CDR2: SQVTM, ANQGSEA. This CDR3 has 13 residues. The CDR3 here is CSVARGLAETQYF. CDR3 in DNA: TGCAGCGTTGCCCGGGGGCTAGCGGAGACCCAGTACTTC.

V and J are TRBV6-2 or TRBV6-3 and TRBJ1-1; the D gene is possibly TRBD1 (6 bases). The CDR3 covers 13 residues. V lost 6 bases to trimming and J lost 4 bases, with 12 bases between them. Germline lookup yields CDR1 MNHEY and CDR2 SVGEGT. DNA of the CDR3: TGTGCCAGCAGGCGGACAGTAATCACTGAAGCTTTCTTT. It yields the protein CASRRTVITEAFF.

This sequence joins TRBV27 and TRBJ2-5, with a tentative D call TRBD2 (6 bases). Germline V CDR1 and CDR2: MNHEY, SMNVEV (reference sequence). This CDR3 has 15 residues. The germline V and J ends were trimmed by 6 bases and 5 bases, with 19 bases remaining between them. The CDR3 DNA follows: TGTGCCAGCAGCTCCTGGGGACTCAACAGGGAGACCCAGTACTTC. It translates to CASSSWGLNRETQYF.

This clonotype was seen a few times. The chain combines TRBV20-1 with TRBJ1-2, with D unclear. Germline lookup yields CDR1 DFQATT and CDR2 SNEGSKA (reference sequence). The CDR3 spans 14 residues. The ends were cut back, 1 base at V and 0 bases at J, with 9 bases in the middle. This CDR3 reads CSARVRDSNYGYTF. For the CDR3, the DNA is TGCAGTGCTAGAGTCAGAGACTCTAACTATGGCTACACCTTC.